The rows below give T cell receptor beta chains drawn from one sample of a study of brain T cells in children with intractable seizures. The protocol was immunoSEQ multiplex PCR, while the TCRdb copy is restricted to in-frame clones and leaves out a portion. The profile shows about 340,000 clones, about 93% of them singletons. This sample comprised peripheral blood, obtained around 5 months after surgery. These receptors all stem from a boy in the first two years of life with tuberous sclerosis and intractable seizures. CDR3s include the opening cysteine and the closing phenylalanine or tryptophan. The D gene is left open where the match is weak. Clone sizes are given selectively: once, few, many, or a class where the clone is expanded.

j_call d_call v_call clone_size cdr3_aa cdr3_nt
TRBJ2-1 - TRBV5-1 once CASSFFPVTPAEQFF TGCGCCAGCAGCTTTTTTCCGGTAACCCCAGCTGAGCAGTTCTTC
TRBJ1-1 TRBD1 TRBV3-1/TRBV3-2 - CASSGQEVTEAFF TGTGCCAGCAGCGGACAGGAAGTGACTGAAGCTTTCTTT
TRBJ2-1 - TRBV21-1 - CASSKDNEQFF TGTGCCAGCAGCAAAGACAATGAGCAGTTCTTC
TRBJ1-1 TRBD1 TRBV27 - CASGEERTGGRTEAFF TGTGCCAGCGGAGAAGAGAGGACAGGGGGTCGGACTGAAGCTTTCTTT
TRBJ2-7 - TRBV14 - CASSFREQYF TGTGCCAGCAGCTTTAGGGAGCAGTACTTC
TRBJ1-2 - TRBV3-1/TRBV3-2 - CASSQEMGENYGYTF TGTGCCAGCAGCCAAGAGATGGGGGAAAACTATGGCTACACCTTC
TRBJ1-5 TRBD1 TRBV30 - CAYRGSDNQPQHF TGTGCCTACAGGGGGTCGGACAATCAGCCCCAGCATTTT
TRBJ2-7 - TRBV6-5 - CAAETIQGYEQYF TGTGCCGCCGAAACGATACAGGGCTACGAGCAGTACTTC
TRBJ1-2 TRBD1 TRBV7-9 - CASSLATYPGGKGYTF TGTGCCAGCAGCTTAGCGACTTACCCAGGGGGCAAAGGCTACACCTTC
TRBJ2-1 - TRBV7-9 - CATRGGAGGYNEQFF TGTGCCACCAGGGGGGGGGCAGGAGGCTACAATGAGCAGTTCTTC
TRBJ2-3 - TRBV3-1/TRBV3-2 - CASSQVLGSIADTQYF TGTGCCAGCAGCCAAGTATTGGGTAGCATCGCGGATACGCAGTATTTT
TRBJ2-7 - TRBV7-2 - CASSLGDSSRYEQYF TGTGCCAGCAGCTTAGGGGACTCCAGTAGATACGAGCAGTACTTC
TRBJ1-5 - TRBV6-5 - CASSRTLRGQPQHF TGTGCCAGCAGCCGGACGCTCCGGGGTCAGCCCCAGCATTTT
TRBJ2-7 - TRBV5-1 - CASSLARVNGQSEQYF TGCGCCAGCAGCTTGGCTCGGGTAAACGGGCAGAGCGAGCAGTACTTC
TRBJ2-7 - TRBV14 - CASSQQDRIYEQYF TGTGCCAGCAGCCAACAGGATAGGATCTACGAGCAGTACTTC
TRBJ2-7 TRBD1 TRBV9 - CASSVSGGLNYEQYF TGTGCCAGCAGCGTGTCAGGGGGCCTCAACTACGAGCAGTACTTC
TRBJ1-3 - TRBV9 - CASSVGGFSGNTIYF TGTGCCAGCAGCGTAGGGGGGTTCTCTGGAAACACCATATATTTT
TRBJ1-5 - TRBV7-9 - CASSLVGPTGNQPQHF TGTGCCAGCAGCTTAGTGGGTCCGACAGGTAATCAGCCCCAGCATTTT
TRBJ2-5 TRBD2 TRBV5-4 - CASSLVAGGPKETQYF TGTGCCAGCAGCTTGGTTGCGGGGGGACCAAAAGAGACCCAGTACTTC
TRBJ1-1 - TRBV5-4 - CASSLGDGEAFF TGTGCCAGCAGCTTGGGGGACGGTGAAGCTTTCTTT
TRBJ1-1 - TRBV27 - CASRTDGGKDTEAFF TGTGCCAGCAGGACGGATGGGGGGAAGGACACTGAAGCTTTCTTT
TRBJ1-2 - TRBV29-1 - CSVRGEGYGYTF TGCAGCGTTCGGGGCGAGGGGTATGGCTACACCTTC
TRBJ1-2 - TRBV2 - CASSPTGANYGYTF TGTGCCAGCAGCCCGACAGGAGCTAACTATGGCTACACCTTC
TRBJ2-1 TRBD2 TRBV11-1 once CASSWTSGDPEQFF TGTGCCAGCAGCTGGACTAGCGGGGATCCTGAGCAGTTCTTC
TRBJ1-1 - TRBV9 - CASSVGGHGEAFF TGTGCCAGCAGCGTAGGGGGGCACGGTGAAGCTTTCTTT
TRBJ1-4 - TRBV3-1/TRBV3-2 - CASSQRTARPDEKLFF TGTGCCAGCAGCCAAAGGACCGCCAGGCCGGATGAAAAACTGTTTTTT
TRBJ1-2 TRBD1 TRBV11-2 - CASSLGGYRDRRRGYTF TGTGCCAGCAGCTTAGGTGGATACCGGGACAGGCGACGTGGCTACACCTTC
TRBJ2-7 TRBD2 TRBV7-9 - CASSFVLAGEPLEQYF TGTGCCAGCAGCTTCGTGTTGGCGGGGGAGCCTCTCGAGCAGTACTTC
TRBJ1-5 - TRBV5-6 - CASSLRTNRNQPQHF TGTGCCAGCAGTCTTAGAACCAATAGGAATCAGCCCCAGCATTTT
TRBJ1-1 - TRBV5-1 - CASSLPAGETEAFF TGCGCCAGCAGCTTACCCGCGGGGGAGACTGAAGCTTTCTTT
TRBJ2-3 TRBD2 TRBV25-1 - CASSASGGKPSTDTQYF TGTGCCAGCAGTGCTAGCGGGGGAAAGCCTAGCACAGATACGCAGTATTTT
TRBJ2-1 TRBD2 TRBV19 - CASSIDSTSGFQFF TGTGCCAGTAGTATAGATTCCACTAGCGGATTCCAGTTCTTC
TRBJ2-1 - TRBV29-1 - CSVGSGFF TGCAGCGTTGGTAGCGGGTTCTTC
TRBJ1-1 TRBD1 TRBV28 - CATVGTGSTEAFF TGTGCCACCGTAGGGACAGGGAGCACTGAAGCTTTCTTT
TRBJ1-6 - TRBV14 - CASSLGSGNSPLHF TGTGCCAGCAGCCTGGGGAGTGGTAATTCACCCCTCCACTTT
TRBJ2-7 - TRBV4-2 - CASSQGAVVGDEQYF TGTGCCAGCAGCCAAGGGGCAGTAGTTGGGGACGAGCAGTACTTC
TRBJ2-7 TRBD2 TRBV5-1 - CASSPSGTRTYEQYF TGCGCCAGCAGTCCTAGCGGGACCCGAACCTACGAGCAGTACTTC
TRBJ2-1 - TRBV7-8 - CASSFGRNIDNEQFF TGTGCCAGCAGCTTTGGCAGAAACATTGACAATGAGCAGTTCTTC
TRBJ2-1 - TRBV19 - CASSIGPSSYNEQFF TGTGCCAGTAGTATAGGACCGAGCTCCTACAATGAGCAGTTCTTC
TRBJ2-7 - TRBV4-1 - CASSQDPLSSYEQYF TGCGCCAGCAGCCAAGATCCCTTGAGCTCCTACGAGCAGTACTTC
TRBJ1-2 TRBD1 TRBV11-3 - CASSTRTGYGYTF TGTGCCAGCAGCACAAGGACAGGGTACGGCTACACCTTC
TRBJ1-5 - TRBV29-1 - CSVPQGPGQPQHF TGCAGCGTACCCCAGGGGCCGGGACAGCCCCAGCATTTT
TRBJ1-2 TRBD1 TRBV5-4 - CASSGPDRGNGYTF TGTGCCAGCAGCGGTCCCGACAGGGGGAATGGCTACACCTTC
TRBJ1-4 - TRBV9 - CASSVPGDGKLFF TGTGCCAGCAGCGTACCTGGGGACGGAAAACTGTTTTTT
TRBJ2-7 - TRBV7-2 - CASSFRSVGSEQYF TGTGCCAGCAGCTTTAGAAGCGTTGGCAGCGAGCAGTACTTC
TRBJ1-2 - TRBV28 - CASSSSDAGDGYTF TGTGCCAGCAGTTCGTCGGACGCCGGAGATGGCTACACCTTC
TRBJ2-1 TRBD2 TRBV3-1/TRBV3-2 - CASSWTGTSGGAHEQFF TGTGCCAGCAGCTGGACCGGGACTAGCGGGGGGGCCCATGAGCAGTTCTTC
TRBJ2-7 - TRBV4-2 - CASSRSGPSSYEQYF TGTGCCAGCAGCCGAAGCGGTCCGAGCTCCTACGAGCAGTACTTC
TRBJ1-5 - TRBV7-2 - CASSFGTGWNQPQHF TGTGCCAGCAGCTTCGGGACCGGTTGGAATCAGCCCCAGCATTTT
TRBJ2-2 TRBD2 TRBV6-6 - CASLRSGLPNTGELFF TGTGCCAGCCTACGGTCGGGACTACCTAACACCGGGGAGCTGTTTTTT
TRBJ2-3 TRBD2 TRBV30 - CAWRKQTSVLRDTQYF TGTGCCTGGAGAAAACAGACTAGCGTCCTGCGGGATACGCAGTATTTT